This T cell receptor (beta chain) was identified during a study of T cell responses to AZD1222 COVID-19 vaccine. On the study more broadly: Timing groups of about 4 and about 12 weeks for second doses were pooled. Study findings and constraints: Clonal diversity was possibly underestimated, and the donors were mostly white British, with more females. Baseline serology detected seropositivity in only a handful of AZD1222 recipients.

The CDR3 covers 13 residues. The V gene end was trimmed by 7 bases and the J gene end by 7 bases; junction bases not matched to a gene: 5. TCRdb's copy holds only in-frame clones and misses some; the assay was immunoSEQ multiplex PCR. The sample holds fewer than 250,000 clones; roughly 92% are singletons and the top ten take approximately 1.4%. Comment on this clone: Its antigen is unknown.

The clonotype originates from an adult in good health. The material was peripheral blood, obtained on day 0 of AZD1222 vaccination. The V call is TRBV12-3 or TRBV12-4, the J call TRBJ1-4, with 8 bases that match TRBD1. The CDR3 is CASTSGGVEKLFF. The CDR3 DNA is TGTGCCAGCACCTCAGGGGGCGTTGAAAAACTGTTTTTT.